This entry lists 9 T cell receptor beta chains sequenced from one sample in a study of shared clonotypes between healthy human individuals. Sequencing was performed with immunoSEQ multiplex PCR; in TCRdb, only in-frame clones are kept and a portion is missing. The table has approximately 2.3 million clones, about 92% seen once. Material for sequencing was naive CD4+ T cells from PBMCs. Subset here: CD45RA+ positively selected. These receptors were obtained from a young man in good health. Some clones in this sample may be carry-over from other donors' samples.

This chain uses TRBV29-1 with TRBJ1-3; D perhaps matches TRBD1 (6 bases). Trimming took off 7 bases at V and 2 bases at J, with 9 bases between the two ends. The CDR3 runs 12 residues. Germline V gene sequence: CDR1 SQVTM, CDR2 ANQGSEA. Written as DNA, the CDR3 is TGCAGCGCAAGGGACACTGGAAACACCATATATTTT. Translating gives CSARDTGNTIYF.

CDR3 protein: CASGTSGRMNPYEQFF. The CDR3 nucleotides read TGTGCCAGTGGTACTAGCGGGAGGATGAATCCCTATGAGCAGTTCTTC. The chain is built from TRBV19 and TRBJ2-1, with 12 bases that match TRBD2. Germline V gene data show CDR1 as LNHDA and CDR2 as SQIVND (reference sequence). The trim removed 8 bases at V and 8 bases at J, leaving 13 bases unmatched. This CDR3 is 16 amino acids long.

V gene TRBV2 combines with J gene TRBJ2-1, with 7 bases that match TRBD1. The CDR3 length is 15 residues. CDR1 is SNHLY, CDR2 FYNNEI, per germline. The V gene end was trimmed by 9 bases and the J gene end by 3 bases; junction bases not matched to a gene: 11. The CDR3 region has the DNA TGTGCCAGTCGGTTAGACAGGGCGCGCTACAATGAGCAGTTCTTC. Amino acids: CASRLDRARYNEQFF. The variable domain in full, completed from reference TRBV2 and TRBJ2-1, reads EPEVTQTPSHQVTQMGQEVILRCVPISNHLYFYWYRQILGQKVEFLVSFYNNEISEKSEIFDDQFSVERPDGSNFTLKIRSTKLEDSAMYFCASRLDRARYNEQFFGPGTRLTVL.

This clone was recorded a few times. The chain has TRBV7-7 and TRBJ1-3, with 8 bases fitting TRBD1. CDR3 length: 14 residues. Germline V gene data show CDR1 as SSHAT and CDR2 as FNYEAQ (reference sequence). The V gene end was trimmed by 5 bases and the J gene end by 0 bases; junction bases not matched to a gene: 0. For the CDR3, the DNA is TGTGCCAGCAGCACAGGGGGCTCTGGAAACACCATATATTTT. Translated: CASSTGGSGNTIYF.

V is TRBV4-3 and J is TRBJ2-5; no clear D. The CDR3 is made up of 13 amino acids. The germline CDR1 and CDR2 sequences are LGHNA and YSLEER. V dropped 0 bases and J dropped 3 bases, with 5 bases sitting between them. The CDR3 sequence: CASSQDSEETQYF. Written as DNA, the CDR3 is TGCGCCAGCAGCCAAGATTCTGAAGAGACCCAGTACTTC.

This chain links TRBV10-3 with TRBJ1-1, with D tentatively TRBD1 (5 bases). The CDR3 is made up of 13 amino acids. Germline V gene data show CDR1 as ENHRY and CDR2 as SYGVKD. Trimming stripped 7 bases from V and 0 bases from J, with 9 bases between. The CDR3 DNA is TGTGCCATCAAACAGGAGATGAACACTGAAGCTTTCTTT. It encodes CAIKQEMNTEAFF.

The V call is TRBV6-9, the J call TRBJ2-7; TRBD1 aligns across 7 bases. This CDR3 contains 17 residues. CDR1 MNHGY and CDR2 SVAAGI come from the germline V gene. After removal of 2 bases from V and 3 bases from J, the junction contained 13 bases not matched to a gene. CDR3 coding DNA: TGTGCCAGCAGTTATCCTTTCCTCCCGACAGGGATCTACGAGCAGTACTTC. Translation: CASSYPFLPTGIYEQYF.

For the CDR3, the DNA is TGTGCCAGCAGCCCGACGACTAGCGCAACCTACAATGAGCAGTTCTTC. Encoded protein: CASSPTTSATYNEQFF. V and J are TRBV4-2 and TRBJ2-1; 8 positions agree with TRBD2. J gave up 2 bases and V 4 bases, and 7 bases lay outside the gene matches. This CDR3 region has 16 residues. Germline V gene lookup returns CDR1 LGHNA and CDR2 YNFKEQ.

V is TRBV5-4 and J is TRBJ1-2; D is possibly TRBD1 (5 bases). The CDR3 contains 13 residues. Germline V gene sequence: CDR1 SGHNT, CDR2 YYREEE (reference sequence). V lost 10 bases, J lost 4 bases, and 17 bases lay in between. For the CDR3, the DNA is TGTGCCGGCGTTGGCGGAGGGACCTATGGCTACACCTTC. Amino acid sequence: CAGVGGGTYGYTF.